This is a list of T cell receptor beta chains from one sample in a study of blood T cell repertoires in COVID-19. Repertoires were generated with immunoSEQ multiplex PCR, while TCRdb's copy carries only in-frame clones and drops some. The table records about 73,000 clones, 81% of them present only once. The sequenced material came from peripheral blood. The source is a woman in her 70s with acute or convalescent COVID-19. Both conserved end residues are part of each CDR3. The D gene is left open where the match is weak. Clone size is stated in some rows and not others, as once, few, many or a class when expanded.

>many|TRBV5-1|-|TRBJ1-3
CASSSAGGPGAPGNTIYF
TGCGCCAGCAGCTCCGCGGGGGGGCCGGGGGCGCCTGGAAACACCATATATTTT
>-|TRBV2|TRBD1|TRBJ1-1
CASSEGGTGKEAFF
TGTGCCAGCAGTGAAGGGGGGACAGGGAAGGAGGCTTTCTTT
>-|TRBV5-1|-|TRBJ2-5
CASSVRVAGTQYF
TGCGCCAGCAGTGTTCGGGTGGCGGGGACCCAGTACTTC
>once|TRBV28|TRBD1|TRBJ1-1
CASSAPTGLGGEAFF
TGTGCCAGCAGCGCCCCGACAGGGCTAGGAGGGGAAGCTTTCTTT
>-|TRBV28|TRBD1|TRBJ1-3
CASSSGTGGYGNTIYF
TGTGCCAGCAGTTCGGGGACAGGGGGCTATGGAAACACCATATATTTT
>-|TRBV7-2|TRBD1|TRBJ1-6
CASSSQGIYNSPLHF
TGTGCCAGCAGCTCACAGGGGATATATAATTCACCCCTCCACTTT
>-|TRBV28|-|TRBJ1-4
CASSLGFLGGSEKLFF
TGTGCCAGCAGCCTCGGGTTTTTGGGTGGGAGTGAAAAACTGTTTTTT
>-|TRBV28|TRBD1|TRBJ1-2
CASSPQGARVYGYTF
TGTGCCAGCAGTCCACAGGGGGCGCGGGTCTATGGCTACACCTTC
>-|TRBV14|TRBD2|TRBJ2-1
CASSQDPGLVAYNEQFF
TGTGCCAGCAGCCAAGATCCGGGACTAGTAGCCTACAATGAGCAGTTCTTC
>-|TRBV10-3|-|TRBJ1-1
CAIRRDTEAFF
TGTGCCATCAGGAGGGACACTGAAGCTTTCTTT
>-|TRBV19|-|TRBJ2-3
CASLRARGSTDTQYF
TGTGCCTCACTAAGGGCCCGGGGGAGCACAGATACGCAGTATTTT
>-|TRBV28|-|TRBJ2-3
CAIRTPPADTQYF
TGTGCCATTCGGACACCCCCCGCAGATACGCAGTATTTT
>once|TRBV6-5|TRBD1|TRBJ1-3
CASSYDRGVRNTIYF
TGTGCCAGCAGCTACGACAGGGGCGTTCGAAACACCATATATTTT
>-|TRBV5-1|-|TRBJ1-4
CASSSRGNSEKLFF
TGCGCCAGCAGCTCCAGAGGGAATAGCGAAAAACTGTTTTTT
>-|TRBV10-3|-|TRBJ1-2
CAISESGGGYTF
TGTGCCATCAGTGAGTCCGGGGGAGGCTACACCTTC
>-|TRBV2|-|TRBJ1-1
CASSGGSQRTEAFF
TGTGCCAGCAGTGGAGGGTCACAAAGAACTGAAGCTTTCTTT
>-|TRBV28|TRBD2|TRBJ2-5
CASRHPPGLAPETQYF
TGTGCCAGCAGACATCCTCCGGGACTAGCTCCAGAGACCCAGTACTTC
>once|TRBV27|TRBD1|TRBJ1-1
CASRPAGQNMNTEAFF
TGTGCCAGCAGACCCGCGGGACAGAACATGAACACTGAAGCTTTCTTT
>-|TRBV5-1|-|TRBJ1-4
CASSPSPGVINEKLFF
TGCGCCAGCAGCCCCTCCCCGGGGGTCATTAATGAAAAACTGTTTTTT
>-|TRBV14|-|TRBJ2-7
CASSQAFQGTRYF
TGTGCCAGCAGCCAAGCTTTCCAGGGCACCAGGTACTTC
>-|TRBV9|TRBD1|TRBJ1-2
CASLGQGDYGYTF
TGTGCCAGCTTGGGACAGGGGGACTATGGCTACACCTTC
>-|TRBV5-5|-|TRBJ1-1
CASSLVGFRSEAFF
TGTGCCAGCAGCTTGGTCGGGTTTCGGTCTGAAGCTTTCTTT
>-|TRBV18|-|TRBJ2-3
CASSPLAFGSGTDTQYF
TGTGCCAGCTCACCACTTGCGTTTGGGAGTGGAACAGATACGCAGTATTTT
>-|TRBV5-1|TRBD2|TRBJ2-3
CASSAALAESTDTQYF
TGCGCCAGCAGCGCTGCGCTAGCGGAGAGCACAGATACGCAGTATTTT
>-|TRBV3-1/TRBV3-2|TRBD1|TRBJ1-4
CASSHGTGFTNEKLFF
TGTGCCAGCAGCCATGGGACAGGGTTCACTAATGAAAAACTGTTTTTT
>-|TRBV5-4|TRBD2|TRBJ2-1
CASGLAGVYGEQFF
TGTGCCAGTGGACTAGCGGGAGTCTACGGTGAGCAGTTCTTC
>-|TRBV5-1|-|TRBJ2-5
CASSLNVGGGETQYF
TGCGCCAGCAGCTTAAACGTCGGAGGCGGGGAGACCCAGTACTTC
>few|TRBV19|-|TRBJ2-1
CASSIIPASSYNEQFF
TGTGCCAGTAGTATAATACCCGCCAGCTCCTACAATGAGCAGTTCTTC
>-|TRBV4-2|-|TRBJ1-2
CASSLPQGYGYTF
TGTGCCAGCAGCCTACCACAGGGATATGGCTACACCTTC
>-|TRBV5-1|TRBD1|TRBJ2-1
CASSLSQGEYNEQFF
TGCGCCAGCAGCTTGTCACAGGGGGAATACAATGAGCAGTTCTTC
>-|TRBV5-5|-|TRBJ2-7
CASSSPGGFYEQYF
TGTGCCAGCAGCTCGCCGGGGGGCTTCTACGAGCAGTACTTC
>-|TRBV28|-|TRBJ1-4
CASSYRGWELFF
TGTGCCAGCAGTTATAGGGGCTGGGAACTGTTTTTT
>-|TRBV5-8|-|TRBJ1-3
CASSAGLAGNTIYF
TGTGCCAGCAGCGCGGGACTCGCTGGAAACACCATATATTTT
>-|TRBV7-2|-|TRBJ1-1
CASSLREGEAFF
TGTGCCAGCAGCTTAAGGGAGGGTGAAGCTTTCTTT
>-|TRBV30|-|TRBJ2-7
CAWSVSGLPRGEQYF
TGTGCCTGGAGTGTAAGTGGGTTGCCGAGGGGGGAGCAGTACTTC
>-|TRBV3-1/TRBV3-2|-|TRBJ2-1
CASSQDFRERDEQFF
TGTGCCAGCAGCCAAGATTTCCGGGAAAGGGATGAGCAGTTCTTC
>-|TRBV6-5|-|TRBJ1-2
CATEGEGRGYTF
TGTGCCACCGAGGGGGAAGGGCGAGGCTACACCTTC
>-|TRBV30|TRBD1|TRBJ1-2
CAWSRDRGYGYTF
TGTGCCTGGAGTAGGGACAGAGGCTATGGCTACACCTTC
>-|TRBV5-5|-|TRBJ2-7
CASSPVGGPSAYEQYF
TGTGCCAGCAGCCCGGTGGGGGGACCGTCCGCCTACGAGCAGTACTTC
>-|TRBV9|-|TRBJ1-5
CASSVGQGGVQPQHF
TGTGCCAGCAGCGTAGGTCAGGGAGGAGTTCAGCCCCAGCATTTT
>-|TRBV13|-|TRBJ2-2
CASSLVRSEGEAGELFF
TGTGCCAGCAGCTTAGTACGAAGCGAGGGAGAAGCCGGGGAGCTGTTTTTT
>-|TRBV5-1|TRBD1|TRBJ2-7
CASSSGQGAFYEQYF
TGCGCCAGCAGCTCCGGACAGGGCGCATTCTACGAGCAGTACTTC
>-|TRBV25-1|TRBD1|TRBJ1-3
CASSGFGTGETGNTIYF
TGTGCCAGCAGTGGTTTCGGGACAGGGGAAACTGGAAACACCATATATTTT
>-|TRBV2|TRBD2|TRBJ2-7
CASRRTSVDPTMYEQYF
TGTGCCAGCAGGAGGACTAGCGTCGATCCTACTATGTACGAGCAGTACTTC
>-|TRBV19|-|TRBJ2-2
CASSNTGIGTGELFF
TGTGCCAGTAGTAATACAGGGATCGGCACCGGGGAGCTGTTTTTT
>-|TRBV18|-|TRBJ2-3
CASSPITGLTDTQYF
TGTGCCAGCTCACCAATCACAGGTTTGACAGATACGCAGTATTTT
>-|TRBV4-1|TRBD2|TRBJ2-1
CASSQDSWTSGRLLGDNEQFF
TGCGCCAGCAGCCAAGATTCCTGGACTAGCGGGAGGCTTTTAGGGGACAATGAGCAGTTCTTC
>-|TRBV5-6|-|TRBJ1-2
CASSLEGYNYGYTF
TGTGCCAGCAGCTTGGAGGGGTATAACTATGGCTACACCTTC
>-|TRBV5-1|-|TRBJ2-2
CASTPTQANTGELFF
TGCGCCAGCACCCCGACCCAGGCGAACACCGGGGAGCTGTTTTTT
>-|TRBV25-1|-|TRBJ2-7
CASSADSYEQYF
TGTGCCAGCAGTGCAGACAGCTACGAGCAGTACTTC
>once|TRBV20-1|-|TRBJ2-1
CSASTGRNNEQFF
TGCAGTGCTAGTACGGGAAGGAACAATGAGCAGTTCTTC
>-|TRBV7-9|TRBD1|TRBJ1-1
CASSQQGSHTEAFF
TGTGCCAGCAGCCAACAGGGGTCCCACACTGAAGCTTTCTTT
>-|TRBV14|TRBD1|TRBJ1-3
CASSQERDRDPGNTIYF
TGTGCCAGCAGCCAAGAGAGGGACAGGGATCCCGGAAACACCATATATTTT
>-|TRBV1|-|TRBJ2-6
CTGSNSSLCTRANVLTF
TGCACCGGCAGCAATTCCAGTTTGTGCACACGGGCCAACGTCCTGACTTTC